These T cell receptor beta chains were read from a single sample in a study of blood T cell repertoires in COVID-19. Measured with immunoSEQ multiplex PCR; TCRdb has only the in-frame clones, and not every one. The sample holds some 240,000 clones, about 88% seen once. Sequenced input: peripheral blood. Receptor source: a woman aged 40 to 55 who had recovered from COVID-19. Both conserved end residues are part of each CDR3. Each record gives: J gene, V gene, clone size, D gene, CDR3 protein, CDR3 DNA. The D gene is left open where the match is weak. Expanded clones are given a class, and other clones once, few, many or no size at all.

j_gene: TRBJ1-2
v_gene: TRBV10-3
abundance: .
d_gene: .
CDR3aa: CAISGSEGYTF
CDR3nt: TGTGCCATCAGTGGGAGTGAGGGCTACACCTTC

j_gene: TRBJ2-1
v_gene: TRBV6-2/TRBV6-3
abundance: .
d_gene: TRBD2
CDR3aa: CASSYGGLADYNEQFF
CDR3nt: TGTGCCAGCAGTTACGGGGGACTAGCGGATTACAATGAGCAGTTCTTC

j_gene: TRBJ1-5
v_gene: TRBV27
abundance: .
d_gene: .
CDR3aa: CASTLYSNQPQHF
CDR3nt: TGTGCCAGCACCCTATATAGCAATCAGCCCCAGCATTTT

j_gene: TRBJ2-1
v_gene: TRBV7-8
abundance: once
d_gene: .
CDR3aa: CASTPRDNEQFF
CDR3nt: TGTGCCAGCACCCCGCGGGACAATGAGCAGTTCTTC

j_gene: TRBJ2-2
v_gene: TRBV18
abundance: once
d_gene: .
CDR3aa: CASSPIGTPNTGELFF
CDR3nt: TGTGCCAGCTCACCAATAGGGACTCCAAACACCGGGGAGCTGTTTTTT

j_gene: TRBJ2-1
v_gene: TRBV12-5
abundance: .
d_gene: TRBD2
CDR3aa: CASGLVAGGFNEQFF
CDR3nt: TGTGCTAGTGGTTTAGTAGCGGGAGGATTCAATGAGCAGTTCTTC

j_gene: TRBJ1-2
v_gene: TRBV4-1
abundance: .
d_gene: .
CDR3aa: CASSLLQGNYGYTF
CDR3nt: TGCGCCAGCAGCCTACTACAGGGTAACTATGGCTACACCTTC

j_gene: TRBJ2-1
v_gene: TRBV5-4
abundance: .
d_gene: TRBD2
CDR3aa: CASTTAGGLGNEQFF
CDR3nt: TGTGCCAGCACCACGGCGGGGGGGCTTGGTAATGAGCAGTTCTTC

j_gene: TRBJ2-2
v_gene: TRBV11-2
abundance: .
d_gene: .
CDR3aa: CASSLVYGGTGELFF
CDR3nt: TGTGCCAGCAGCTTAGTTTACGGGGGCACCGGGGAGCTGTTTTTT

j_gene: TRBJ2-1
v_gene: TRBV6-5
abundance: .
d_gene: .
CDR3aa: CASSYATFGTEQFF
CDR3nt: TGTGCCAGCAGTTACGCTACCTTTGGGACAGAGCAGTTCTTC

j_gene: TRBJ2-7
v_gene: TRBV7-3
abundance: .
d_gene: .
CDR3aa: CASSPNPGEQYF
CDR3nt: TGTGCCAGCAGCCCCAACCCAGGCGAGCAGTACTTC

j_gene: TRBJ2-6
v_gene: TRBV6-6
abundance: once
d_gene: TRBD2
CDR3aa: CASSHDVGLAGSGANVLTF
CDR3nt: TGTGCCAGCAGTCACGACGTGGGGCTAGCGGGTTCTGGGGCCAACGTCCTGACTTTC

j_gene: TRBJ2-1
v_gene: TRBV5-1
abundance: .
d_gene: .
CDR3aa: CASSIYQQGNEQFF
CDR3nt: TGCGCCAGCAGCATATACCAACAGGGCAATGAGCAGTTCTTC

j_gene: TRBJ1-2
v_gene: TRBV5-4
abundance: once
d_gene: TRBD1
CDR3aa: CASSHIGTGVPNYGYTF
CDR3nt: TGTGCCAGCAGCCATATTGGGACAGGCGTACCTAACTATGGCTACACCTTC

j_gene: TRBJ2-3
v_gene: TRBV5-4
abundance: .
d_gene: TRBD2
CDR3aa: CASSSQLAASTDTQYF
CDR3nt: TGTGCCAGCAGCTCCCAACTAGCGGCTAGCACAGATACGCAGTATTTT

j_gene: TRBJ2-7
v_gene: TRBV28
abundance: .
d_gene: TRBD1
CDR3aa: CASSSDRASYEQYF
CDR3nt: TGTGCCAGCTCTTCCGACAGGGCTTCCTACGAGCAGTACTTC

j_gene: TRBJ2-2
v_gene: TRBV14
abundance: once
d_gene: TRBD1
CDR3aa: CASSQGRTGDTGELFF
CDR3nt: TGTGCCAGCAGCCAAGGGAGGACAGGGGACACCGGGGAGCTGTTTTTT

j_gene: TRBJ2-7
v_gene: TRBV20-1
abundance: .
d_gene: TRBD1
CDR3aa: CSASFPGQFSYEQYF
CDR3nt: TGCAGTGCTAGTTTCCCGGGACAGTTCTCCTACGAGCAGTACTTC

j_gene: TRBJ2-7
v_gene: TRBV14
abundance: .
d_gene: TRBD1
CDR3aa: CASSQVGQGHEQYF
CDR3nt: TGTGCCAGCAGCCAAGTGGGACAGGGCCACGAGCAGTACTTC

j_gene: TRBJ1-6
v_gene: TRBV19
abundance: once
d_gene: .
CDR3aa: CASSFDTFNSPLHF
CDR3nt: TGTGCCAGTAGTTTCGACACGTTCAATTCACCCCTCCACTTT

j_gene: TRBJ1-2
v_gene: TRBV10-2
abundance: few
d_gene: TRBD1
CDR3aa: CASSSTGWSGYTF
CDR3nt: TGCGCCAGCAGTTCGACAGGGTGGAGTGGCTACACCTTC

j_gene: TRBJ2-2
v_gene: TRBV4-1
abundance: .
d_gene: .
CDR3aa: CASSQDNGELFF
CDR3nt: TGCGCCAGCAGCCAAGATAACGGGGAGCTGTTTTTT

j_gene: TRBJ2-2
v_gene: TRBV7-2
abundance: few
d_gene: TRBD2
CDR3aa: CASSLAWFIAGEANTGELFF
CDR3nt: TGTGCCAGCAGCTTAGCGTGGTTTATCGCGGGAGAGGCGAACACCGGGGAGCTGTTTTTT

j_gene: TRBJ1-1
v_gene: TRBV25-1
abundance: .
d_gene: .
CDR3aa: CASRGIGEATEAFF
CDR3nt: TGTGCCAGCAGAGGGATCGGGGAGGCCACTGAAGCTTTCTTT

j_gene: TRBJ2-1
v_gene: TRBV9
abundance: .
d_gene: .
CDR3aa: CASSVEGGTWNEQFF
CDR3nt: TGTGCCAGCAGCGTAGAAGGGGGTACCTGGAATGAGCAGTTCTTC

j_gene: TRBJ2-5
v_gene: TRBV5-5
abundance: .
d_gene: TRBD2
CDR3aa: CASSEKRTSGQETQYF
CDR3nt: TGTGCCAGCAGCGAAAAGAGGACTAGCGGTCAAGAGACCCAGTACTTC

j_gene: TRBJ1-1
v_gene: TRBV25-1
abundance: .
d_gene: TRBD1
CDR3aa: CASTRDSHNTEAFF
CDR3nt: TGTGCCAGCACTCGGGACAGCCATAACACTGAAGCTTTCTTT

j_gene: TRBJ1-2
v_gene: TRBV4-1
abundance: .
d_gene: TRBD1
CDR3aa: CASRPTGGYGYTF
CDR3nt: TGCGCCAGCAGACCGACAGGGGGATATGGCTACACCTTC

j_gene: TRBJ2-2
v_gene: TRBV12-5
abundance: .
d_gene: .
CDR3aa: CASPGNTGELFF
CDR3nt: TGTGCTAGTCCAGGGAACACCGGGGAGCTGTTTTTT

j_gene: TRBJ2-3
v_gene: TRBV7-2
abundance: .
d_gene: .
CDR3aa: CASSETNRVYTQYF
CDR3nt: TGTGCCAGCAGCGAAACGAACAGGGTCTATACGCAGTATTTT

j_gene: TRBJ1-5
v_gene: TRBV28
abundance: .
d_gene: .
CDR3aa: CAIHSGRGAHQPQHF
CDR3nt: TGTGCCATACACTCGGGCCGGGGAGCCCATCAGCCCCAGCATTTT

j_gene: TRBJ2-3
v_gene: TRBV19
abundance: .
d_gene: .
CDR3aa: CASSTKAADTQYF
CDR3nt: TGTGCCAGTAGTACGAAAGCTGCAGATACGCAGTATTTT

j_gene: TRBJ2-2
v_gene: TRBV9
abundance: .
d_gene: TRBD2
CDR3aa: CASSPRTSKNTGELFF
CDR3nt: TGTGCCAGCAGCCCCCGGACTAGTAAGAACACCGGGGAGCTGTTTTTT

j_gene: TRBJ2-7
v_gene: TRBV28
abundance: .
d_gene: .
CDR3aa: CASRRTVTEQYF
CDR3nt: TGTGCCAGCAGACGGACTGTTACCGAGCAGTACTTC

j_gene: TRBJ2-1
v_gene: TRBV28
abundance: .
d_gene: TRBD2
CDR3aa: CASSLLILAGRNNEQFF
CDR3nt: TGTGCCAGCAGTTTACTAATACTAGCGGGGAGAAACAATGAGCAGTTCTTC

j_gene: TRBJ1-4
v_gene: TRBV25-1
abundance: .
d_gene: TRBD1
CDR3aa: CASSAPRDRGIWEKLFF
CDR3nt: TGTGCCAGCAGTGCCCCCCGGGACAGGGGTATTTGGGAAAAACTGTTTTTT

j_gene: TRBJ2-7
v_gene: TRBV6-1
abundance: .
d_gene: TRBD1
CDR3aa: CASSGNPTGDTGGGQYF
CDR3nt: TGTGCCAGCAGTGGGAACCCTACAGGGGATACCGGCGGTGGGCAGTACTTC

j_gene: TRBJ1-1
v_gene: TRBV5-4
abundance: .
d_gene: .
CDR3aa: CASSLIGRDGTEAFF
CDR3nt: TGTGCCAGCAGCTTGATCGGCAGGGATGGCACTGAAGCTTTCTTT

j_gene: TRBJ2-3
v_gene: TRBV5-4
abundance: .
d_gene: TRBD1
CDR3aa: CASSSFVGGTVLDTQYF
CDR3nt: TGTGCCAGCAGCTCTTTTGTAGGGGGCACAGTCCTTGATACGCAGTATTTT

j_gene: TRBJ2-6
v_gene: TRBV11-2
abundance: .
d_gene: TRBD1
CDR3aa: CASSLSGTGSVLTF
CDR3nt: TGTGCCAGCAGCTTATCCGGGACAGGGAGTGTCCTGACTTTC

j_gene: TRBJ1-2
v_gene: TRBV7-9
abundance: .
d_gene: .
CDR3aa: CASSASRLGYTF
CDR3nt: TGTGCCAGCAGCGCCTCCAGGCTTGGCTACACCTTC

j_gene: TRBJ2-5
v_gene: TRBV5-4
abundance: .
d_gene: TRBD2
CDR3aa: CASSKGLAGGPGETQYF
CDR3nt: TGTGCCAGCAGCAAGGGACTAGCGGGGGGGCCAGGAGAGACCCAGTACTTC